This TCR beta chain originates from a study of CD4 T cells in relation to SARS-CoV-2 and coronaviruses. About the study: TCR beta CDR3s were sequenced after approximately 9-day antigen culture of PBMCs.

Generated by immunoSEQ multiplex PCR, the TCRdb table keeps only in-frame clones and is missing some. The profile covers tens of thousands of clones, with 73% appearing a single time and roughly 18% taken by the ten largest. CD4+ T cells from unexposed donors were obtained before the COVID-19 pandemic (2011-2018). The cells were cultured for over eight days before CD4+ T cells were isolated. Unexposed-donor CD4+ T cells were probed with SARS-CoV-2 S/N and four cold-coronavirus spikes, cells permitting. This clone has only a few counts. Its antigen is currently unknown. The sequenced sample consisted of CD4+ T cells from PBMCs, cultured in vitro. This TCR derives from a human donor in good health.

The CDR3 loop is CATAGGLPYGYTF. The CDR3 DNA reads TGTGCTACAGCAGGGGGGTTACCCTATGGCTACACCTTC. This sequence joins TRBV28 and TRBJ1-2; 7 bases map to TRBD1. This CDR3 contains 13 residues. Germline V gives CDR1 MDHEN, CDR2 SYDVKM.